The clone carrying this T cell receptor beta chain was counted at least ten times. The CDR3 regions of TCR beta were amplified from RNA transcripts. HTBI primers were the set used in a first-round RT-PCR of the TCR CDR3. TCRdb reprocessed the multiplex PCR reads via MiXCR and lists one record per CDR3 protein. The repertoire holds roughly 510,000 distinct CDR3 sequences, with 46% as singletons. Germline V gene lookup returns CDR1 SNHLY and CDR2 FYNNEI. CDR3 length: 11 residues. Trimming pared 8 bases from V and 6 bases from J, leaving 11 bases between. These data belong to a study of T cells in Graves' hyperthyroidism and ophthalmopathy.

The V gene is TRBV2, the J gene TRBJ2-7; D gene ambiguous. The receptor was isolated from an adult woman with Graves' disease, either hyperthyroidism or ophthalmopathy (not recorded which). Material for sequencing was peripheral blood or thyroid tissue (not recorded which). CDR3 nucleotide sequence: TGTGCCAGCCGGCCGATGGGCGAGCAGTACTTC. This encodes CASRPMGEQYF.